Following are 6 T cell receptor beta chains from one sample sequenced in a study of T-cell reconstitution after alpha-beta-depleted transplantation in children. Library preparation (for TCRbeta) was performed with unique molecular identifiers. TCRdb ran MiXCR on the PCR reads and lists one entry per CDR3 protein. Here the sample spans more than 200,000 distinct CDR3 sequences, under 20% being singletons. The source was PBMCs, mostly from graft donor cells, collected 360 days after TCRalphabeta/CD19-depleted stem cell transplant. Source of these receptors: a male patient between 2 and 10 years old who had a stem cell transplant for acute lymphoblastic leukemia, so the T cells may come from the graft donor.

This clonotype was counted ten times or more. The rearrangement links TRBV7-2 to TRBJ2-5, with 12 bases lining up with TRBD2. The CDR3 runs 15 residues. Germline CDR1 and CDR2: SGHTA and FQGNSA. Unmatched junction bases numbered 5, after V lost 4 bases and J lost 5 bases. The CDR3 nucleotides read TGTGCCAGCAGCTCGGGGCTAGCGGGGGGGGAGACCCAGTACTTC. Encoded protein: CASSSGLAGGETQYF.

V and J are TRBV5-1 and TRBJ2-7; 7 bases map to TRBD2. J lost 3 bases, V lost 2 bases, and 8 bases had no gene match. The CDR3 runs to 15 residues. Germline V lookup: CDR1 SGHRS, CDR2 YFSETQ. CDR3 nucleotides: TGCGCCAGCAGCTTAATGGGACTACCCTACTACGAGCAGTACTTC. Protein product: CASSLMGLPYYEQYF. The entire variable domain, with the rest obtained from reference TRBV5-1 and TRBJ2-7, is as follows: KAGVTQTPRYLIKTRGQQVTLSCSPISGHRSVSWYQQTPGQGLQFLFEYFSETQRNKGNFPGRFSGRQFSNSRSEMNVSTLELGDSALYLCASSLMGLPYYEQYFGPGTRLTVT.

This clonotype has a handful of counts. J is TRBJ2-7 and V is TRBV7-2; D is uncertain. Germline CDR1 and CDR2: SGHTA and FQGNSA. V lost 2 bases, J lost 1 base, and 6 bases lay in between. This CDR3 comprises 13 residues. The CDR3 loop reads CASSLRESYEQYF. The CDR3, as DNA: TGTGCCAGCAGCTTAAGGGAATCCTACGAGCAGTACTTC.

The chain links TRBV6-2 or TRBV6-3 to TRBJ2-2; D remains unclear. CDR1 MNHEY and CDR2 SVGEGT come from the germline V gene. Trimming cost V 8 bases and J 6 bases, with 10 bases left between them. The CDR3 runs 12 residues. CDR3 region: CASLWGAGELFF. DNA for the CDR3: TGTGCCAGCCTGTGGGGTGCCGGGGAGCTGTTTTTT.

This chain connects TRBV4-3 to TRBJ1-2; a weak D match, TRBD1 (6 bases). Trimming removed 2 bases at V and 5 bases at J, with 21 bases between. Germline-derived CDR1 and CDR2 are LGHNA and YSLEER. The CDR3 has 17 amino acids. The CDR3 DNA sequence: TGCGCCAGCAGCCAAAAAGGGAGGCTGGGGGCGGAATATGGCTACACCTTC. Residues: CASSQKGRLGAEYGYTF.

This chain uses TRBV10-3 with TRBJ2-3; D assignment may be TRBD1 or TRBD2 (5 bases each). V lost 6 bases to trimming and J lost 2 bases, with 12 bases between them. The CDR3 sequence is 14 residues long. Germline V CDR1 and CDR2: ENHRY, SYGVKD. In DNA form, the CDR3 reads TGTGCCATCAGCTTGGGACCGAACACAGATACGCAGTATTTT. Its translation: CAISLGPNTDTQYF.